A selection of T cell receptor beta chains follows, all from one sample in a study of T cell repertoires in cytomegalovirus infection. The antigens of these receptors remain unknown. TCRdb itself ran the reads through MiXCR, one entry per CDR3 protein. Among approximately 1,000,000 distinct CDR3 sequences listed, around 31% were seen once. The specimen was cultured CD8+ T cells from PBMCs, collected from culture after CMV antigen stimulation. The receptors shown here come from a human donor in good health (CMV status not recorded). Some clones in this sample may be carry-over from other donors' samples. Each CDR3 is given with its conserved first and last residue. D genes are given only for firm matches. Only some rows state a clone size, as once, few, many or a class for expanded clones.

CDR3 protein	CDR3 DNA	J gene	CDR3 length	V gene	clone size	D gene
CASSPPGGRAKNIQYF	TGTGCCAGCAGCCCACCAGGAGGGAGGGCCAAAAACATTCAGTACTTC	TRBJ2-4	16	TRBV7-4	NA	NA
CASNQQGAAKNIQYF	TGTGCCAGTAATCAACAGGGGGCGGCCAAAAACATTCAGTACTTC	TRBJ2-4	15	TRBV19	NA	TRBD1
CASTMTGIYNEQFF	TGTGCCAGCACTATGACAGGAATCTACAATGAGCAGTTCTTC	TRBJ2-1	14	TRBV27	few	NA
CATPSAGLNTGELFF	TGTGCCACTCCGTCAGCGGGCCTCAACACCGGGGAGCTGTTTTTT	TRBJ2-2	15	TRBV7-2	many	NA
CASGTGQGYQETQYF	TGTGCTAGTGGCACGGGACAGGGATATCAAGAGACCCAGTACTTC	TRBJ2-5	15	TRBV12-5	many	TRBD1
CASSVVGAGRDTQYF	TGTGCCAGCAGCGTAGTGGGGGCAGGAAGAGATACGCAGTATTTT	TRBJ2-3	15	TRBV9	NA	NA
CSARDRTADTEAFF	TGCAGCGCCAGGGACAGGACGGCGGACACTGAAGCTTTCTTT	TRBJ1-1	14	TRBV29-1	NA	TRBD1
CASSSSGGAAEQFF	TGTGCCAGCAGCTCTAGCGGGGGGGCCGCTGAGCAGTTCTTC	TRBJ2-1	14	TRBV7-9	NA	TRBD2
CASSLAGWDYGYTF	TGTGCCAGCAGCTTGGCCGGGTGGGACTATGGCTACACCTTC	TRBJ1-2	14	TRBV5-5	few	NA
CATSERTGHSGANVLTF	TGTGCCACCAGTGAGAGGACGGGCCACTCTGGGGCCAACGTCCTGACTTTC	TRBJ2-6	17	TRBV24-1	once	NA
CASTLPAGAGTGELFF	TGTGCCAGCACCCTCCCGGCGGGGGCGGGCACCGGGGAGCTGTTTTTT	TRBJ2-2	16	TRBV12-3/TRBV12-4	NA	NA
CAISALPTVGPQHF	TGTGCCATCAGTGCCCTGCCGACTGTGGGGCCCCAGCATTTT	TRBJ1-5	14	TRBV10-3	few	NA
CASSLFIKAGVETQYF	TGTGCCAGCAGCCTCTTCATCAAAGCGGGGGTAGAGACCCAGTACTTC	TRBJ2-5	16	TRBV7-9	NA	TRBD2
CASSKGRGWELFF	TGTGCCAGCAGTAAGGGGCGCGGCTGGGAGCTGTTTTTT	TRBJ2-2	13	TRBV6-4	NA	NA
CASSLGLAGGNYNEQFF	TGTGCCAGCAGCTTAGGACTAGCGGGGGGGAATTACAATGAGCAGTTCTTC	TRBJ2-1	17	TRBV7-6	many	TRBD2
CASRFWTGESYGYTF	TGTGCCAGCAGATTCTGGACAGGGGAATCCTATGGCTACACCTTC	TRBJ1-2	15	TRBV14	NA	TRBD1
CATEYGFDGYTF	TGTGCCACTGAGTATGGGTTCGATGGCTACACCTTC	TRBJ1-2	12	TRBV28	NA	NA
CASSSTWEQFF	TGTGCCAGCAGCTCGACGTGGGAGCAGTTCTTC	TRBJ2-1	11	TRBV5-4	NA	NA
CASSLVTGQLAFF	TGTGCCAGCAGCTTAGTAACGGGACAGTTGGCTTTCTTT	TRBJ1-1	13	TRBV7-6	NA	TRBD1
CATQIYNEQFF	TGTGCCACTCAGATTTACAATGAGCAGTTCTTC	TRBJ2-1	11	TRBV10-3	few	NA
CASSRRLAGVNEQFF	TGTGCCAGTAGTAGAAGACTAGCGGGTGTTAATGAGCAGTTCTTC	TRBJ2-1	15	TRBV19	few	TRBD2
CASSLDRFGSNQPQHF	TGTGCCAGCAGCTTAGACCGATTTGGTAGCAATCAGCCCCAGCATTTT	TRBJ1-5	16	TRBV7-8	many	NA
CASSFEDALNTEAFF	TGTGCCAGCAGCTTTGAGGACGCCTTGAACACTGAAGCTTTCTTT	TRBJ1-1	15	TRBV7-9	few	NA